This T cell receptor (beta chain) comes out of a study of blood T cells in healthy people across ages. The CDR3 extends over 13 amino acids. V was trimmed by 7 bases and J by 0 bases, leaving 12 bases between them. Germline CDR1 reads SQVTM; CDR2 reads ANQGSEA. Only a few counts were recorded for this clonotype. Alongside a J-beta primer mix, a sample-barcoded 5' primer served in a second PCR lasting 7 to 11 cycles. A 12-random-nucleotide template-switch adaptor tagged each cDNA molecule. TCRdb re-called the 5' RACE reads through MiXCR, storing one row per CDR3 protein. The repertoire consists of about 1.6 million distinct CDR3 sequences, with roughly 32% occurring once and the leading ten covering around 10%.

This TCR derives from a woman aged 25 to 39 in good health. The sequencing input was blood. The chain recombines TRBV29-1 with TRBJ1-1, with D unclear. The CDR3 region has the DNA TGCAGCGAGTTAAGAATCATGAACACTGAAGCTTTCTTT. Its protein product is CSELRIMNTEAFF.